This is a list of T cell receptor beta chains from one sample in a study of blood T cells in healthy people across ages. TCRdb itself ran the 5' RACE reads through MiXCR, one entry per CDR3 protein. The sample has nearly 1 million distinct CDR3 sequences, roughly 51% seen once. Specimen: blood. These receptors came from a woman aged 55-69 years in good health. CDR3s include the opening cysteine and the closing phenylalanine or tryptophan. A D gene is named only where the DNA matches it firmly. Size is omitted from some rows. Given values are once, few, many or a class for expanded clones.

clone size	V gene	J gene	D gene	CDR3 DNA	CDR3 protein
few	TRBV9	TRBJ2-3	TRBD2	TGTGCCAGCAGCCCCCAAGCCCTAGCGGGAGCCGATACGCAGTATTTT	CASSPQALAGADTQYF
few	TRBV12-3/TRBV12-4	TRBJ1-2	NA	TGTGCCAGCACAAACAGGGCGGGCTATGGCTACACCTTC	CASTNRAGYGYTF
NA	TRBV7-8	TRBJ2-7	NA	TGTGCCAGCCAGGGTTACGCTCTCTACGAGCAGTACTTC	CASQGYALYEQYF
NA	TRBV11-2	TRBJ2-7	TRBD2	TGTGCCAGCAGCGCGGGCGGGAGGGCCTCCTACGAGCAGTACTTC	CASSAGGRASYEQYF
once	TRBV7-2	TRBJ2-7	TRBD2	TGTGCCAGCAGCGTAGCGGGGAATCCCTACGAGCAGTACTTC	CASSVAGNPYEQYF
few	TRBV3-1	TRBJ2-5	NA	TGTGCCAGCAGCGTCGTCAGAGAGACCCAGTACTTC	CASSVVRETQYF
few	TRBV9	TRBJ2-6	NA	TGTGCCAGCAGCGTGAGACCCATACCCTCTGGGGCCAACGTCCTGACTTTC	CASSVRPIPSGANVLTF
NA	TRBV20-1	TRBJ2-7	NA	TGCAGTGCTAGGCAGGGGGGCTCCTACGAGCAGTACTTC	CSARQGGSYEQYF
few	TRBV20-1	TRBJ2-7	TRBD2	TGCAGTGCTAGCCCACTTCTAGCGGGAGCCTACGAGCAGTACTTC	CSASPLLAGAYEQYF
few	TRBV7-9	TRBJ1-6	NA	TGTGCCAGCAGCAGCAGGGATAGCTCCTATAATTCACCCCTCCACTTT	CASSSRDSSYNSPLHF